These 5 T cell receptor beta chains were sequenced from one sample in a study of blood T cell repertoires in COVID-19. Profiled with immunoSEQ multiplex PCR; TCRdb holds only in-frame clones, not every one. Found here are fewer than 95,000 clones, about nine tenths of them singletons; the top ten hold 7.5% to 9.5%. Sequencing was performed on peripheral blood. The receptors come from a man in his fifties with acute or convalescent COVID-19.

The chain uses TRBV5-5 and TRBJ2-5; 8 bases are shared with TRBD2. The length of the CDR3 is 15 residues. Germline CDR1 reads SGHKS; CDR2 reads YYEKEE (reference sequence). Unmatched junction bases numbered 4, after V lost 1 base and J lost 2 bases. The CDR3 sequence: CASSLIPGGQETQYF. The CDR3 region has the DNA TGTGCCAGCAGCTTGATCCCGGGGGGGCAAGAGACCCAGTACTTC.

The chain combines TRBV5-4 with TRBJ2-6, with D unclear. Deletions cut 5 bases from V and 0 bases from J, with 9 bases between. This CDR3 is 15 amino acids long. The germline CDR1 and CDR2 sequences are SGHNT and YYREEE (reference sequence). The CDR3 region is CASSPMFSGANVLTF. The DNA for the CDR3 is TGTGCCAGCAGTCCAATGTTCTCTGGGGCCAACGTCCTGACTTTC.

This sequence joins TRBV9 and TRBJ1-1; D uncertain. CDR1 is SGDLS and CDR2 is YYNGEE in the germline V gene. This CDR3 is 13 amino acids long. V was cut by 1 base and J by 1 base, with 5 bases left in between. The CDR3 here is CASSVIGNTEAFF. The CDR3 bases are TGTGCCAGCAGCGTAATCGGGAACACTGAAGCTTTCTTT. Drawing the rest from reference TRBV9 and TRBJ1-1, the complete variable domain is DSGVTQTPKHLITATGQRVTLRCSPRSGDLSVYWYQQSLDQGLQFLIQYYNGEERAKGNILERFSAQQFPDLHSELNLSSLELGDSALYFCASSVIGNTEAFFGQGTRLTVV.

The CDR3 reads CASSPGGRDTGELFF. CDR3 nucleotide sequence: TGTGCCAGCAGCCCCGGGGGGCGCGACACCGGGGAGCTGTTTTTT. The chain couples TRBV7-9 to TRBJ2-2, with D tentatively TRBD2 (7 bases). The CDR3 consists of 15 residues. In germline, CDR1 is SEHNR, CDR2 FQNEAQ (reference sequence). V was shortened by 5 bases and J by 3 bases, with 13 bases between the two germline ends.

This clone appeared a single time. The chain combines TRBV19 with TRBJ2-7; possible D gene TRBD2, 5 bases. Per germline, CDR1 LNHDA and CDR2 SQIVND (reference sequence). CDR3 length: 15 residues. CDR3: CASNIYSARRTEQYV. The CDR3 DNA sequence: TGTGCCAGTAATATATACAGTGCGCGGAGGACCGAGCAGTACGTC.